The present T cell receptor beta chain was sequenced within a study of T cell responses to AZD1222 COVID-19 vaccine. Study-wide points: The breadth and depth of Spike-specific TCRs increased once two AZD1222 doses had been given. Among spike-specific TCRs, nearly half reportedly target unmutated variant regions. Clonal diversity was possibly underestimated; the donors were predominantly white British and more often female.

The sample holds one count of this clone. Its antigen is still unknown. The V and J ends lost 1 base and 4 bases respectively, with 3 bases between them. The CDR3 runs 12 residues. CDR1 and CDR2 (germline): LNHDA, SQIVND (reference sequence). The repertoire was sequenced with immunoSEQ multiplex PCR; TCRdb's copy has only in-frame clones and lacks some. The sample comprises under 110,000 clones, just over 85% of which are singletons, and around 1.5% rests with the top ten. The rearrangement joins TRBV19 to TRBJ2-3; D is undetermined. The sequence came from an adult in good health. Sequencing was performed on peripheral blood, taken on day 0 of AZD1222 vaccination. The CDR3 coding sequence is TGTGCCAGTAGTATAGCTTCAGATACGCAGTATTTT. Protein sequence: CASSIASDTQYF.